A selection of T cell receptor beta chains follows, all from one sample in a study of blood T cell repertoires in COVID-19. The table came from immunoSEQ multiplex PCR; TCRdb's copy has only in-frame clones and leaves some out. The repertoire holds about 280,000 clones, with around 90% as singletons. The specimen sequenced was peripheral blood. Receptor source: a man aged 18-30 years with active or convalescent COVID-19. Both conserved end residues are part of each CDR3. The order of the fields is clone size, V gene, J gene, D gene, CDR3 DNA, CDR3 protein. A D gene is named only where the DNA matches it firmly. The listing skips clone size in some rows; elsewhere it reads once, few, many or a size class.

once	TRBV10-3	TRBJ1-3	-	TGTGCCATCAGTGAATGGGGGGTGGACTCTGGAAACACCATATATTTT	CAISEWGVDSGNTIYF
-	TRBV23-1	TRBJ2-7	-	TGCGCCAGCAGTCAATCGAACGGCAGGGAGGACTACGAGCAGTACTTC	CASSQSNGREDYEQYF
once	TRBV18	TRBJ2-7	-	TGTGCCAGCTCACGAGAACCAACCTACGAGCAGTACTTC	CASSREPTYEQYF
-	TRBV7-9	TRBJ2-7	-	TGTGCCAGCAGCTTAGTAGGGGGCTCCTACGAGCAGTACTTC	CASSLVGGSYEQYF
-	TRBV6-5	TRBJ2-4	TRBD1	TGTGCCAGTACAAGGGGGCGAGCCAAAAACATTCAGTACTTC	CASTRGRAKNIQYF
-	TRBV19	TRBJ2-3	-	TGTGCCAGTAGTGGGCGTGCGGGGGCCTTTAGCACAGATACGCAGTATTTT	CASSGRAGAFSTDTQYF
-	TRBV27	TRBJ1-6	-	TGTGCCAGCAGTCTAGAGGGAGTAGGCTCCTATAATTCACCCCTCCACTTT	CASSLEGVGSYNSPLHF
-	TRBV7-2	TRBJ1-6	-	TGTGCCAGCAGCTTACGCCGAAATTCTCTAGCCACCTCACCCCTCCACTTT	CASSLRRNSLATSPLHF
-	TRBV12-5	TRBJ2-3	-	TGTGCTAGTGGTCCCGCGGGGATCCCCACAGATACGCAGTATTTT	CASGPAGIPTDTQYF
few	TRBV15	TRBJ1-2	TRBD1	TGTGCCACCAGGCCCGGGACAGGGACTTGGAACTATGGCTACACCTTC	CATRPGTGTWNYGYTF
-	TRBV4-1	TRBJ2-1	-	TGCGCCAGCAGCCCACAGGGATCATCCTACAATGAGCAGTTCTTC	CASSPQGSSYNEQFF
-	TRBV19	TRBJ1-1	TRBD1	TGTGCCAGTAGTATAGGACCAATACAGGGGTCGGGCACTGAAGCTTTCTTT	CASSIGPIQGSGTEAFF
-	TRBV9	TRBJ2-1	-	TGTGCCAGCAGCGTAGGAGACGGGGTCTCCTACAATGAGCAGTTCTTC	CASSVGDGVSYNEQFF
-	TRBV6-5	TRBJ2-5	TRBD2	TGTGCCAGCAGCCAGCTAGCGGGGGTAGGCGAGACCCAGTACTTC	CASSQLAGVGETQYF
-	TRBV19	TRBJ2-5	TRBD2	TGTGCCAGTAGTATATGGCTAGCGGGGCTCGAGACCCAGTACTTC	CASSIWLAGLETQYF
once	TRBV4-3	TRBJ1-4	-	TGCGCCAGCAGCCAAGATCTGGGAACAGGTGAAAAACTGTTTTTT	CASSQDLGTGEKLFF
-	TRBV7-6	TRBJ1-5	-	TGTGCCAGCAGCTCGCATCTAGGGGGCAATCAGCCCCAGCATTTT	CASSSHLGGNQPQHF
-	TRBV5-1	TRBJ1-6	-	TGCGCCAGCAGCTTGGCCGGACAGTCAAATTCACCCCTCCACTTT	CASSLAGQSNSPLHF
once	TRBV6-1	TRBJ1-5	-	TGTGCCAGCAGTGAATCTCCCGTCCGGGCCTCTCGCGGGACTCAGCCCCAGCATTTT	CASSESPVRASRGTQPQHF
-	TRBV4-3	TRBJ1-2	-	TGCGCCAGCAGCCAAGGGCCTGAGGCTTATGGCTACACCTTC	CASSQGPEAYGYTF
-	TRBV29-1	TRBJ1-4	TRBD1	TGCAGCGTGGGGACAGGCCCTGGTGAAAAACTGTTTTTT	CSVGTGPGEKLFF
-	TRBV5-5	TRBJ2-3	TRBD2	TGTGCCAGCAGCTTGGCCCCAGCGGGGGGCACAGATACGCAGTATTTT	CASSLAPAGGTDTQYF
-	TRBV5-5	TRBJ2-7	TRBD1	TGTGCCAGCAGCTACCTGAGACAGGGAATCTACGAGCAGTACTTC	CASSYLRQGIYEQYF
once	TRBV9	TRBJ2-3	-	TGTGCCAGCAGCGTAGGGAGCAGTTCTAGCACAGATACGCAGTATTTT	CASSVGSSSSTDTQYF
few	TRBV2	TRBJ2-4	TRBD1	TGTGCCAGCAGTGACAGGGGGTACATTCAGTACTTC	CASSDRGYIQYF
-	TRBV11-2	TRBJ2-1	TRBD2	TGTGCCAGCAGCCCCTCCCACCTAGCGGGCCGGGGGAATGAGCAGTTCTTC	CASSPSHLAGRGNEQFF
once	TRBV18	TRBJ2-1	-	TGTGCCAGCTCCAGCCCAGACACGTTCTACAATGAGCAGTTCTTC	CASSSPDTFYNEQFF
-	TRBV15	TRBJ1-4	TRBD1	TGTGCCACCAGCAGCGGACAGGGGGGGAGTGAAAAACTGTTTTTT	CATSSGQGGSEKLFF
-	TRBV27	TRBJ2-3	TRBD2	TGTGCCAGCAGTTTATCAGGACTAGAAGGAACGCAGTATTTT	CASSLSGLEGTQYF
-	TRBV9	TRBJ1-6	TRBD1	TGTGCCAGCAGCGTAGGACAGGGGTCCTATAATTCACCCCTCCACTTT	CASSVGQGSYNSPLHF
-	TRBV9	TRBJ1-3	-	TGTGCCAGCAGCGCGCAGGGTTTTGGAAACACCATATATTTT	CASSAQGFGNTIYF
-	TRBV18	TRBJ2-2	-	TGTGCCAGCTCACCCCTAGTCCTCCCCTCCCCCGCTTCTGGGGAGCTGTTTTTT	CASSPLVLPSPASGELFF
-	TRBV5-1	TRBJ2-7	-	TGCGCCAGCAGCGAACCCCAGGGTTCCTACGAGCAGTACTTC	CASSEPQGSYEQYF
-	TRBV9	TRBJ2-5	TRBD2	TGTGCCAGCAGCGTATCGACTAGCGGGGGGCAAGAGACCCAGTACTTC	CASSVSTSGGQETQYF
-	TRBV14	TRBJ1-1	-	TGTGCCAGCGCCCGAGTGGTGAACACTGAAGCTTTCTTT	CASARVVNTEAFF
-	TRBV7-2	TRBJ2-3	-	TGTGCCAGCACGGGGGGCAGCACAGATACGCAGTATTTT	CASTGGSTDTQYF
-	TRBV18	TRBJ2-7	TRBD1	TGTGCCAGCTCACCACCGGCGAGACAGGGACGCGAGCAGTACTTC	CASSPPARQGREQYF
once	TRBV29-1	TRBJ2-3	-	TGCAGCGAGCGACACAGGGCGGATACGCAGTATTTT	CSERHRADTQYF
-	TRBV21-1	TRBJ2-7	-	TGTGCCAGCAGCATTAAAGGGCGGCTAGCGGGGGACGACGAGCAGTACTTC	CASSIKGRLAGDDEQYF
-	TRBV2	TRBJ1-3	TRBD1	TGTGCCAGCAGGTCCCGGGACAGGGGGTTCGGAAACACCATATATTTT	CASRSRDRGFGNTIYF
-	TRBV15	TRBJ1-5	TRBD1	TGTGCCACCAGCAGAGTCCTTCCGGGACAGGGGGCTTTGTTCCACAATCAGCCCCAGCATTTT	CATSRVLPGQGALFHNQPQHF
-	TRBV7-2	TRBJ1-2	-	TGTGCCAGCAGCCCGACAGCTACCTATGGCTACACCTTC	CASSPTATYGYTF
-	TRBV19	TRBJ2-7	-	TGTGCCAGTAGTATCATCCAGGGAACCGACGAGCAGTACTTC	CASSIIQGTDEQYF
-	TRBV6-1	TRBJ1-4	TRBD1	TGTGCCAGCAGTGAATGGACAGGGGGTGAAAAACTGTTTTTT	CASSEWTGGEKLFF
-	TRBV29-1	TRBJ1-1	-	TGCAGCGTTGACAGATATAACACTGAAGCTTTCTTT	CSVDRYNTEAFF
-	TRBV27	TRBJ1-1	-	TGTGCCAGCAGTTTAGCAGGGAGGGTTTTAAACACTGAAGCTTTCTTT	CASSLAGRVLNTEAFF
-	TRBV15	TRBJ2-7	TRBD1	TGTGCCACCAGCAAAGGGGACAGCCTCTCCTACGAGCAGTACTTC	CATSKGDSLSYEQYF
-	TRBV6-6	TRBJ2-3	-	TGTGCCAGCAGCCCGAGGGGGACCAGCGGGGAGAGATCTAGCACAGATACGCAGTATTTT	CASSPRGTSGERSSTDTQYF
-	TRBV9	TRBJ2-3	-	TGTGCCAGCAGCGTAGAGGGAGGGGGGGCTGGAGATACGCAGTATTTT	CASSVEGGGAGDTQYF
-	TRBV12-3/TRBV12-4	TRBJ1-2	-	TGTGCCAGCACCCCAGGCGGGGGAGAGGGCTACACCTTC	CASTPGGGEGYTF
-	TRBV9	TRBJ2-2	-	TGTGCCAGCAGCGGTCTAGCGAACACCGGGGAGCTGTTTTTT	CASSGLANTGELFF
-	TRBV11-2	TRBJ2-6	-	TGTGCCAGCAGCGCGGGGCTGGCCGCATCGGAGGCGGGGGCCAACGTCCTGACTTTC	CASSAGLAASEAGANVLTF
-	TRBV12-5	TRBJ1-2	-	TGTGCTAGTGGTTTGGGAGGTATTGACTATGGCTACACCTTC	CASGLGGIDYGYTF
once	TRBV5-6	TRBJ2-7	TRBD1	TGTGCCAGCAGCTTGGTCGGGACAGGGTACGAGCAGTACTTC	CASSLVGTGYEQYF
-	TRBV7-2	TRBJ2-5	TRBD2	TGTGCCAGCAGCTCCTACGGGGGGGCCGGAGAGACCCAGTACTTC	CASSSYGGAGETQYF
few	TRBV29-1	TRBJ2-1	-	TGCAGCGTTGAACGGGGGACCTACAATGAGCAGTTCTTC	CSVERGTYNEQFF
-	TRBV7-2	TRBJ2-7	-	TGTGCCAGCAGCTCTCGGGTAGGCTCCTACGAGCAGTACTTC	CASSSRVGSYEQYF
-	TRBV6-6	TRBJ1-4	TRBD1	TGTGCCAGCAGTTACCATCCAGGGGGTCGGGAAAAACTGTTTTTT	CASSYHPGGREKLFF
many	TRBV11-2	TRBJ1-3	TRBD1	TGTGCCAGCAGCTTATTCCGGACAGGTCCCAGCTCTGGAAACACCATATATTTT	CASSLFRTGPSSGNTIYF
-	TRBV27	TRBJ2-5	-	TGTGCCAGCAGTTTATGGGCGAACCAAGAGACCCAGTACTTC	CASSLWANQETQYF